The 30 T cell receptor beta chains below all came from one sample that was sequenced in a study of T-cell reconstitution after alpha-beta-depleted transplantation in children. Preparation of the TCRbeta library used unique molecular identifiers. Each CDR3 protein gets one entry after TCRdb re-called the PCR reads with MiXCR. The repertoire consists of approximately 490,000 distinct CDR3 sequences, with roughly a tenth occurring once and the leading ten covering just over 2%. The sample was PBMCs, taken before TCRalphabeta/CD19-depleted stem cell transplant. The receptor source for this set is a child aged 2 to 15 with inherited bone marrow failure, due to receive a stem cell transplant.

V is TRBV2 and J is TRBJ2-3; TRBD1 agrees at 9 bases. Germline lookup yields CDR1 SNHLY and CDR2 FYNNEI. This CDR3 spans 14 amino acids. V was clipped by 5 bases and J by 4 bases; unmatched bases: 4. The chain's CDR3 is CASSRQGGADTQYF. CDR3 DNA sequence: TGTGCCAGCAGTCGACAGGGGGGCGCAGATACGCAGTATTTT.

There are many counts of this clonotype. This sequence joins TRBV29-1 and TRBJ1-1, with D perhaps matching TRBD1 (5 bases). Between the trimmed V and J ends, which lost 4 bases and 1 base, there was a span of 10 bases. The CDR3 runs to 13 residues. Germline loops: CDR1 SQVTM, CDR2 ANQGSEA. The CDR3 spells CSVVGGENTEAFF. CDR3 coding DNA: TGCAGCGTTGTCGGGGGGGAGAACACTGAAGCTTTCTTT. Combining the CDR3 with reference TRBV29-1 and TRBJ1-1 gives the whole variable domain SAVISQKPSRDICQRGTSLTIQCQVDSQVTMMFWYRQQPGQSLTLIATANQGSEATYESGFVIDKFPISRPNLTFSTLTVSNMSPEDSSIYLCSVVGGENTEAFFGQGTRLTVV.

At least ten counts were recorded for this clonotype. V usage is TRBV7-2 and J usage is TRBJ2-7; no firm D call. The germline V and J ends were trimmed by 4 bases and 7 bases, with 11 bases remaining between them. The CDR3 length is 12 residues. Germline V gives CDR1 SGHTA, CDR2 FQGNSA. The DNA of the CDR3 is TGTGCCAGCAGCTCAGATGGGGTAGAGCAGTACTTC. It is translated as CASSSDGVEQYF.

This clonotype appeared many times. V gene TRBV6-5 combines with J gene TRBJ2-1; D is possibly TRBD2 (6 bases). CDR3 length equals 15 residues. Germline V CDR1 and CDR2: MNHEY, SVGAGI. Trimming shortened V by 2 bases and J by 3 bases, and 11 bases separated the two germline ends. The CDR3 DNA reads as TGTGCCAGCAGTTACCGCGGAGCGGGCTACAATGAGCAGTTCTTC. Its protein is CASSYRGAGYNEQFF.

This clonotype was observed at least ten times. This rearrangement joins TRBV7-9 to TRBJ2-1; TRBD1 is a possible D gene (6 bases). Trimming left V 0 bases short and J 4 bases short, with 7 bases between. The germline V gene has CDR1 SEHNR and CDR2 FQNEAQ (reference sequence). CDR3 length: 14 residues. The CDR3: CASSLAQGYNEQFF. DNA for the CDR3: TGTGCCAGCAGCTTAGCCCAGGGGTACAATGAGCAGTTCTTC.

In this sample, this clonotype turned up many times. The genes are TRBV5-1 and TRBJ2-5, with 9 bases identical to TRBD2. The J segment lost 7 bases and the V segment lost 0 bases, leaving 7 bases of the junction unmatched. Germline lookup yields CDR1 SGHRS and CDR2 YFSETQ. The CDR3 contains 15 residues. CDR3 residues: CASSLVNSGSVTQYF. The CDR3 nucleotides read TGCGCCAGCAGCTTGGTTAATAGCGGGAGTGTGACCCAGTACTTC.

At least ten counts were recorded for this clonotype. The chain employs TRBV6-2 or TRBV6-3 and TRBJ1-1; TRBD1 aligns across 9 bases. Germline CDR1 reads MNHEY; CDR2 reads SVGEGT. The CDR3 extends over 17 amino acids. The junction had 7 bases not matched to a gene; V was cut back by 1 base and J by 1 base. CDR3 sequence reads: CASSYWRPGQGNTEAFF. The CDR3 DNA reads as TGTGCCAGCAGTTACTGGCGACCGGGACAGGGGAACACTGAAGCTTTCTTT.

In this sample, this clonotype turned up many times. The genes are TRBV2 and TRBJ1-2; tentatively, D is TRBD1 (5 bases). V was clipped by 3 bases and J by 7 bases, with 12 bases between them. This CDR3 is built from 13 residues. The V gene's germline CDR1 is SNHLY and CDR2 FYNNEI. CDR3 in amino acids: CASSEDNGRGYTF. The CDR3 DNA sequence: TGTGCCAGCAGTGAGGACAACGGTCGTGGCTACACCTTC.

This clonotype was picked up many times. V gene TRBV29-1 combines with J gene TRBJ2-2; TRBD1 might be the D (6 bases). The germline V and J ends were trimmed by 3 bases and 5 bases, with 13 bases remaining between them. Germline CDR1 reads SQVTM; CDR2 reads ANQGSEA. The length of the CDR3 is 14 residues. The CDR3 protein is CSVDLTGTTGELFF. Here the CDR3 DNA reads TGCAGCGTTGATTTAACAGGGACGACCGGGGAGCTGTTTTTT.

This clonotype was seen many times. The CDR3 coding sequence is TGTGCCAGCAGCGTGCACGGGACTAGCGGGAGAGATGAGCAGTTCTTC. It specifies CASSVHGTSGRDEQFF. The genes are TRBV9 and TRBJ2-1; 14 nucleotides agree with TRBD2. CDR1 is SGDLS and CDR2 is YYNGEE in the germline V gene. V shed 2 bases and J 8 bases; nucleotides not matched to a gene: 6. This CDR3 contains 16 residues.

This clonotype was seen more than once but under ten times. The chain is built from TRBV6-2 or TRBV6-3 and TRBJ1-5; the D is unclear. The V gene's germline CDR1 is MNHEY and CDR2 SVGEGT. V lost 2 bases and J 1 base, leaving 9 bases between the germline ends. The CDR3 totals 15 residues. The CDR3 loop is CASSYVGVSNQPQHF. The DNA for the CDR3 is TGTGCCAGCAGTTACGTCGGGGTGAGCAATCAGCCCCAGCATTTT.

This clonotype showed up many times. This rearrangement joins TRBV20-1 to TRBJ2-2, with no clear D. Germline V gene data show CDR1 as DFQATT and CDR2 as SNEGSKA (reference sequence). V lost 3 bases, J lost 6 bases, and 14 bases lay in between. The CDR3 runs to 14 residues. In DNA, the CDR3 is TGCAGTGCTAGGGCCCCACTCCTAGCCGGGGAGCTGTTTTTT. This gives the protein CSARAPLLAGELFF.

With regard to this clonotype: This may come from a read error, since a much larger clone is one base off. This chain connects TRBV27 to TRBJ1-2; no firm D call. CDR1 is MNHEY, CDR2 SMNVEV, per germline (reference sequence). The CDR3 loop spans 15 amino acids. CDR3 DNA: TGTGCCAGCAGATTATTACCCATGAATCCTGCTGGCTACACCTTC. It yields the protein CASRLLPMNPAGYTF.

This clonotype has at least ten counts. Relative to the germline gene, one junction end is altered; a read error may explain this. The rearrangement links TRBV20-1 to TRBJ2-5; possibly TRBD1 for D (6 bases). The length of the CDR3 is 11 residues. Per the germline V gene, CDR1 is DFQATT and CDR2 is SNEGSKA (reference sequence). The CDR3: CSARSRDRSNF. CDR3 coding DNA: TGCAGTGCTAGAAGCCGCGACAGGTCCAACTTC.

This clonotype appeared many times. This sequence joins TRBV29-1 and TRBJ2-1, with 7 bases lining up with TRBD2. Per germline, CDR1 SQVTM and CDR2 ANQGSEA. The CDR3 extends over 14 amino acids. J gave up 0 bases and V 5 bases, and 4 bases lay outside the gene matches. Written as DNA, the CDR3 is TGCAGCGTTCTAGCGGAAGTCTCCTACAATGAGCAGTTCTTC. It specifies CSVLAEVSYNEQFF.

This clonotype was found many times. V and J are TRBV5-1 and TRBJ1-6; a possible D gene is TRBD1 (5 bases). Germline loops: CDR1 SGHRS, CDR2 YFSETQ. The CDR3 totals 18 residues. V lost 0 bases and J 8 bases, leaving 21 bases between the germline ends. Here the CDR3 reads CASSLEALSGGSYSPLHF. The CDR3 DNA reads TGCGCCAGCAGCTTGGAAGCCCTTAGCGGGGGTAGTTATTCACCCCTCCACTTT.

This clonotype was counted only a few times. CDR3 coding DNA: TGTGCCAGCAGCCCGGGGAGGCTCAGCACAGATACGCAGTATTTT. As protein: CASSPGRLSTDTQYF. V and J are TRBV7-8 and TRBJ2-3, with TRBD2 as a possible D gene (6 bases). The CDR3 contains 15 residues. Germline V gives CDR1 SGHVS, CDR2 FQNEAQ. Trimming took 5 bases from V and 0 from J, leaving 12 bases between them.

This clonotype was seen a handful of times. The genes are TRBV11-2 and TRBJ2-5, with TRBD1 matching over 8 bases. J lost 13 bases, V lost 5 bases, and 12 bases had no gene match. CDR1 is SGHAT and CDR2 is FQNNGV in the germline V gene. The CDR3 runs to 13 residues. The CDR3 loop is CASSPLPGQERYF. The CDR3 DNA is TGTGCCAGCAGCCCTCTCCCGGGACAGGAGAGGTACTTC.

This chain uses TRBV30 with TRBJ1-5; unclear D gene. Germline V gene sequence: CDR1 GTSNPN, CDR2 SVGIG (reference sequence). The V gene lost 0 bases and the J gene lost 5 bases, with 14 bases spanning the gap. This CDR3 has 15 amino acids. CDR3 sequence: CAWSVRLWEDQPQHF. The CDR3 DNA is TGTGCCTGGAGTGTACGGTTGTGGGAGGATCAGCCCCAGCATTTT.

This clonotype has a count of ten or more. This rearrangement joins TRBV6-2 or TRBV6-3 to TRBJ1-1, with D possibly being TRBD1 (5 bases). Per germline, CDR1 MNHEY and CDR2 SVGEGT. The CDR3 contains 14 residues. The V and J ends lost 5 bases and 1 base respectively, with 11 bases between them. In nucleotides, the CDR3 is TGTGCCAGCAGTGAGTGGGGCACGAACACTGAAGCTTTCTTT. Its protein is CASSEWGTNTEAFF.

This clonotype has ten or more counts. This chain's CDR3 is CSASRLGNTIYF. CDR3 bases: TGCAGTGCTAGTCGTCTTGGAAACACCATATATTTT. The chain uses TRBV20-1 and TRBJ1-3; no firm D call. There are 12 residues in the CDR3. Per the germline V gene, CDR1 is DFQATT and CDR2 is SNEGSKA (reference sequence). V was shortened by 3 bases and J by 3 bases, with 6 bases between the two germline ends.

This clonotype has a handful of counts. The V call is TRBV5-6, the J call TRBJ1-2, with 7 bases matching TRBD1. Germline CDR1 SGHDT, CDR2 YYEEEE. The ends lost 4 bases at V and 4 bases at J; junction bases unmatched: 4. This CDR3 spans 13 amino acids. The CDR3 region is CASSRDSRYGYTF. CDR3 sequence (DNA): TGTGCCAGCAGCAGGGACAGCCGCTATGGCTACACCTTC.

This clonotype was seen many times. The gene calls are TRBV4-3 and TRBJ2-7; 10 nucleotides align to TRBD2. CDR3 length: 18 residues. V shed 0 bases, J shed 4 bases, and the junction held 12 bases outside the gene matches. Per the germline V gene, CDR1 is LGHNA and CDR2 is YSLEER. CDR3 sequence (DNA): TGCGCCAGCAGCCAAGACCCCCCTTTGGAGCGGGAGGGATACGAGCAGTACTTC. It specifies CASSQDPPLEREGYEQYF.

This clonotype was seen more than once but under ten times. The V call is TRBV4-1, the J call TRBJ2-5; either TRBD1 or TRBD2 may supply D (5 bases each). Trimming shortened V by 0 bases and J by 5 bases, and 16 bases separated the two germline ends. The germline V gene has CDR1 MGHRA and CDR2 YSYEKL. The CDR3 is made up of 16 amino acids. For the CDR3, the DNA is TGCGCCAGCAGCCAAGATGAGGGACCCTGGGGGGAGACCCAGTACTTC. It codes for CASSQDEGPWGETQYF.

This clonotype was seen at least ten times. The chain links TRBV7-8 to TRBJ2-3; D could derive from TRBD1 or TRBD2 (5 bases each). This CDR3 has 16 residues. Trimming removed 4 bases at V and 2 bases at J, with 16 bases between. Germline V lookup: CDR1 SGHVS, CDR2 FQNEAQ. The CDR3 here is CASSSRDPQLTDTQYF. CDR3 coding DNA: TGTGCCAGCAGCTCCCGGGACCCTCAACTCACAGATACGCAGTATTTT.

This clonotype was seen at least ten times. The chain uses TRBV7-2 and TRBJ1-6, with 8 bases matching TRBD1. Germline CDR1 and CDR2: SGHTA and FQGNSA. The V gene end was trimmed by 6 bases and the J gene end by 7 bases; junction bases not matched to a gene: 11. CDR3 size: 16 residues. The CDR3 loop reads CASRRGQGGVNSPLHF. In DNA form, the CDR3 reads TGTGCCAGCAGACGTGGACAGGGAGGTGTCAATTCACCCCTCCACTTT.

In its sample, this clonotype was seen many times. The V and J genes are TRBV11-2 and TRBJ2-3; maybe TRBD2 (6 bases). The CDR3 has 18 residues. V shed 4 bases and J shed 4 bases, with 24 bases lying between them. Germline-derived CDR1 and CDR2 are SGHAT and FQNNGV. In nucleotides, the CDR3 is TGTGCCAGCAGCTCCTCCTCGACTAGGGCCCCCGGGTCAGATACGCAGTATTTT. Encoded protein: CASSSSSTRAPGSDTQYF.

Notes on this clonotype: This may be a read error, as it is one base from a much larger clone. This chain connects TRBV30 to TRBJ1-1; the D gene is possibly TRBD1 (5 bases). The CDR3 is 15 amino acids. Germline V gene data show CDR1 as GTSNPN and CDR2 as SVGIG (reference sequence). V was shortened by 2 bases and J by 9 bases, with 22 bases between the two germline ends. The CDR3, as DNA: TGTGCCTGGAGTTTCCGGAGGGGAGCGGGCGCTCAAGCTTTCTTT. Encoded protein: CAWSFRRGAGAQAFF.

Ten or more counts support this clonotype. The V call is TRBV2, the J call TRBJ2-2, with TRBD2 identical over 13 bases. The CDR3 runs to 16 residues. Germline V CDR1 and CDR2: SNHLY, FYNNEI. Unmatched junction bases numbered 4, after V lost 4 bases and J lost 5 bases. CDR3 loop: CASSGLAGGWTGELFF. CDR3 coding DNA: TGTGCCAGCAGTGGACTAGCGGGAGGTTGGACCGGGGAGCTGTTTTTT.

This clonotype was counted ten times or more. The DNA of the CDR3 is TGTGCCAGCAGTTACCCGGGACAGTTAGCCAAAAACATTCAGTACTTC. Protein product: CASSYPGQLAKNIQYF. The chain links TRBV6-5 to TRBJ2-4; 7 positions agree with TRBD1. The CDR3 contains 16 residues. J was trimmed by 0 bases and V by 2 bases; bases with no gene match: 4. Germline CDR1 MNHEY, CDR2 SVGAGI.